This TCR beta chain was captured by sequencing in a study of early T cells in non-severe SARS-CoV-2 infection. Across the whole study: Sequencing of bulk RNA from unsorted whole blood was done, without chain pairing. Study-wide results and limits: VDJdb matching skewed toward anti-spike CD8 responses, missing private and CD4 specificities.

This clonotype was seen repeatedly, ten times or more. The antigen remains unidentified. The protocol attached unique molecular identifiers to individual cDNA molecules. From the 5' RACE reads, TCRdb called clonotypes with MiXCR, one entry per CDR3 protein. The data show around 61,000 distinct CDR3 sequences, about 10% seen once. Germline V CDR1 and CDR2: SQVTM, ANQGSEA. Trimming removed 4 bases from V and 1 base from J, with 11 bases in between. The CDR3 sequence is 13 residues long. The sample taken for sequencing was whole blood. The clonotype was recovered from an adult who was a healthcare worker with PCR-confirmed SARS-CoV-2 infection or an uninfected control (not recorded which). J is TRBJ2-7 and V is TRBV29-1; tentatively, D is TRBD1 or TRBD2 (5 bases each). The CDR3 sequence: CSVGRDRSYEQYF. CDR3 sequence (DNA): TGCAGCGTTGGAAGGGACCGTTCCTACGAGCAGTACTTC.